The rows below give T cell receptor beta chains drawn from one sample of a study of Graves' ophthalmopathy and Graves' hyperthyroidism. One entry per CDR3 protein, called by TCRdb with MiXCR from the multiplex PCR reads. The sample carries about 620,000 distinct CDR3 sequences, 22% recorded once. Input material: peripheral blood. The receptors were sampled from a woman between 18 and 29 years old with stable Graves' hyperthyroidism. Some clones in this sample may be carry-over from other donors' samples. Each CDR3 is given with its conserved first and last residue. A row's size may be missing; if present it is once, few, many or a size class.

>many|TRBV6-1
CASRKMDGTSGNTIYF
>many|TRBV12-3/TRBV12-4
CASSPTLVGGTDTQYF
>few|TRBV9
CASSVEAALKGTGEYSNQPQHF
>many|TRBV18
CASSRDTNTEAFF
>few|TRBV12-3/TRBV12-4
CASSYRTGNYGYTF
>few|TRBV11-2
CASSSGTGAYSNQPQHF
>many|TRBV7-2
CASSLQGLEQYF
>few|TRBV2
CASGGEWVNTEAFF
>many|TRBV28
CASKGPWGGETQYF
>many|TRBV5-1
CASSLPPSVVNYEQYF
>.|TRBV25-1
CASSEWQGWELFF
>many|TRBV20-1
CSAADGPNYGYTF
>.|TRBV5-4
CASSPPGDLETEAFF
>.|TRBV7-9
CASSDSNTEAFF
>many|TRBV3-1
CASSPGQGIGGYTF
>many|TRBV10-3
CAISESTGQGNYGYTF
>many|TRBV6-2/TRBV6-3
CASSYLGGGQPQHF
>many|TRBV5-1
CASSPSTGEVGELFF
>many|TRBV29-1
CSVDLGGNYGYTF
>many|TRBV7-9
CASSLDRGFAYEQYF
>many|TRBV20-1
CSARDRGSANTEAFF
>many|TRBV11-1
CASSQQGGSTEAFF
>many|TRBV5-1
CASSLGRESYGYTF
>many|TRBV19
CASSITGSNTGELFF
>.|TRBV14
CASSPGTRIGELFF
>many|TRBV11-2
CASSLDDAYEQYF
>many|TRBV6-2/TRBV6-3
CASSYVAEDTEAFF
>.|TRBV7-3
CASSPAAGNTGELFF